This T cell receptor beta chain originates from a study of regulatory T cells in long-lasting Graves disease. Notes on the study in general: Graves' patients with persistent disease showed TCR diversity lower than patients newly diagnosed. Blood alone, not thyroid tissue, was studied.

V was cut by 0 bases and J by 7 bases, with 7 bases left in between. From germline, CDR1 is SGDLS and CDR2 YYNGEE. The CDR3 is made up of 13 amino acids. There are many counts of this clonotype. As yet, its antigen is unknown. The TCR beta library used iRepertoire HTBI primers with Arm-PCR amplification of CDR3. TCRdb passed the multiplex PCR reads through MiXCR, listing each CDR3 protein once. The sample consists of more than 300,000 distinct CDR3 sequences, 23% of them appearing once. Described time point: persistent/refractory GD, antithyroid drugs over 5 years with positive TRAb. Researchers made the TCR library from RNA that was extracted from PBMCs.

The receptor comes from a middle-aged woman with Graves disease. The chain joins TRBV9 to TRBJ2-2; no clear D. Source: peripheral blood mononuclear cells (PBMCs), taken when the disease was refractory, from a patient treated with antithyroid drugs. CDR3 region: CASSVAVIGELFF. For the CDR3, the DNA is TGTGCCAGCAGCGTAGCCGTGATCGGGGAGCTGTTTTTT.